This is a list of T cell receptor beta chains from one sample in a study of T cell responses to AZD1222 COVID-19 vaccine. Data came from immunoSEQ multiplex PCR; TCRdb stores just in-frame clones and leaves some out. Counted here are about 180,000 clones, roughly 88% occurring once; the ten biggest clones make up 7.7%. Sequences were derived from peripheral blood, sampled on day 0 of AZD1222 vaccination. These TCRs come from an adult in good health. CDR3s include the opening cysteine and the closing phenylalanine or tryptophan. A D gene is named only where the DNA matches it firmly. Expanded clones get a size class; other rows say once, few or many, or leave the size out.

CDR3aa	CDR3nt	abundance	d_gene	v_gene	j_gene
CASTRAGNYGYTF	TGTGCCAGCACCCGGGCAGGGAACTATGGCTACACCTTC	.	.	TRBV6-5	TRBJ1-2
CASSRARDLYGYTF	TGTGCCAGCAGCCGGGCAAGGGATTTATATGGCTACACCTTC	.	.	TRBV7-8	TRBJ1-2
CASSSASGVTDTQYF	TGTGCCAGCAGTTCGGCTAGCGGGGTCACAGATACGCAGTATTTT	.	TRBD2	TRBV6-2/TRBV6-3	TRBJ2-3
CASSQVQGAITGELFF	TGCGCCAGCAGCCAGGTACAGGGGGCGATCACCGGGGAGCTGTTTTTT	.	TRBD1	TRBV4-1	TRBJ2-2
CASNKERHSVSNEQFF	TGTGCCAGCAATAAGGAGAGACACTCCGTTTCCAATGAGCAGTTCTTC	.	.	TRBV25-1	TRBJ2-1
CASSPLGQPSSGNTIYF	TGTGCCAGCTCACCCTTGGGACAGCCGAGCTCTGGAAACACCATATATTTT	.	TRBD1	TRBV18	TRBJ1-3
CASSSTDEQFF	TGTGCCAGCAGTTCAACAGATGAGCAGTTCTTC	.	.	TRBV6-2/TRBV6-3	TRBJ2-1
CASSWTSGRQRDTQYF	TGTGCCAGCAGCTGGACTAGCGGGCGACAAAGAGATACGCAGTATTTT	.	TRBD2	TRBV5-5	TRBJ2-3
CASSLEETQYF	TGCGCCAGCAGCTTGGAGGAGACCCAGTACTTC	.	.	TRBV5-1	TRBJ2-5
CASSEGLLETQYF	TGTGCCAGCAGTGAAGGACTGTTAGAGACCCAGTACTTC	.	.	TRBV12-3/TRBV12-4	TRBJ2-5
CASSLQQDEQYF	TGTGCCAGCAGCTTACAACAGGACGAGCAGTACTTC	.	.	TRBV11-1	TRBJ2-7
CASSFGVTHNYGYTF	TGTGCCAGCAGCTTTGGGGTGACCCATAACTATGGCTACACCTTC	.	.	TRBV5-6	TRBJ1-2
CASSPRMGAGGELFF	TGTGCCAGCAGCCCCCGCATGGGGGCCGGCGGGGAGCTGTTTTTT	.	.	TRBV7-6	TRBJ2-2
CASSQDKPGHSGNTIYF	TGTGCCAGCAGCCAAGATAAACCGGGACACTCTGGAAACACCATATATTTT	.	.	TRBV3-1/TRBV3-2	TRBJ1-3
CASSLRQGTGELFF	TGTGCCAGCTCACTAAGACAGGGGACCGGGGAGCTGTTTTTT	.	TRBD1	TRBV18	TRBJ2-2
CAWSLGGAETQYF	TGTGCCTGGAGTCTAGGGGGGGCAGAGACCCAGTACTTC	.	.	TRBV30	TRBJ2-5
CASSQDLGQPQHF	TGCGCCAGCAGCCAAGATTTAGGTCAGCCCCAGCATTTT	once	.	TRBV4-3	TRBJ1-5
CASSPSWGPYEQYF	TGTGCCAGCAGCCCTTCCTGGGGGCCTTACGAGCAGTACTTC	.	.	TRBV5-5	TRBJ2-7
CAIGGRGEEKLFF	TGTGCCATCGGGGGACGAGGTGAGGAAAAACTGTTTTTT	.	.	TRBV10-3	TRBJ1-4
CASSPGLNTGELFF	TGTGCCAGCTCACCGGGGTTGAACACCGGGGAGCTGTTTTTT	.	.	TRBV18	TRBJ2-2
CASSIRVAGELFF	TGTGCCAGCAGTATAAGGGTCGCCGGGGAGCTGTTTTTT	.	.	TRBV27	TRBJ2-2
CASSRGSGGQETQYF	TGTGCCAGCAGCCGAGGTAGCGGGGGTCAGGAGACCCAGTACTTC	.	TRBD2	TRBV7-8	TRBJ2-5
CASSSSPGQRTEAFF	TGTGCCAGCAGTTCAAGCCCGGGACAGCGGACTGAAGCTTTCTTT	.	TRBD1	TRBV27	TRBJ1-1
CASSLSAVSYEQYF	TGTGCCAGCAGTTTATCAGCAGTATCCTACGAGCAGTACTTC	.	.	TRBV27	TRBJ2-7
CAWSTGKSGANVLTF	TGTGCCTGGAGTACCGGGAAGAGTGGGGCCAACGTCCTGACTTTC	.	.	TRBV30	TRBJ2-6
CASSLGPPETQYF	TGTGCCAGCAGCTTAGGGCCCCCAGAGACCCAGTACTTC	.	.	TRBV11-2	TRBJ2-5
CAISETGTVSGQPQHF	TGTGCCATCAGTGAAACCGGGACAGTCTCAGGACAGCCCCAGCATTTT	.	TRBD1	TRBV10-3	TRBJ1-5
CASRQDRPGTEAFF	TGTGCCAGCAGGCAAGACAGGCCGGGCACTGAAGCTTTCTTT	.	.	TRBV5-5	TRBJ1-1
CATSRRLPVETQYF	TGTGCCACCAGCAGACGGCTGCCAGTCGAGACCCAGTACTTC	once	.	TRBV15	TRBJ2-5
CASSLGLRGDGYTF	TGCGCCAGCAGCTTGGGTCTGCGGGGGGATGGCTACACCTTC	.	.	TRBV5-1	TRBJ1-2
CASSLRAGTHLTGELFF	TGTGCCAGCAGCCTCAGGGCGGGCACTCACTTAACCGGGGAGCTGTTTTTT	.	.	TRBV4-2	TRBJ2-2
CASSARGQDFSYEQYF	TGTGCCAGCAGTGCCCGGGGACAGGATTTCTCCTACGAGCAGTACTTC	once	TRBD1	TRBV2	TRBJ2-7
CASSMGGSGNTIYF	TGTGCCAGTAGTATGGGAGGCTCTGGAAACACCATATATTTT	.	.	TRBV19	TRBJ1-3
CASKPPGDEKLFF	TGTGCCAGTAAGCCCCCGGGGGATGAAAAACTGTTTTTT	.	.	TRBV19	TRBJ1-4
CAWSVSNQPQHF	TGTGCCTGGAGTGTCTCCAATCAGCCCCAGCATTTT	.	.	TRBV30	TRBJ1-5
CASSVGAGVDGNTIYF	TGTGCCAGCAGCGTAGGGGCAGGGGTGGATGGAAACACCATATATTTT	once	.	TRBV9	TRBJ1-3
CASSAKGPPGNTIYF	TGTGCCAGCAGCGCAAAGGGACCTCCTGGAAACACCATATATTTT	.	.	TRBV5-5	TRBJ1-3
CASSQLGGRETQYF	TGTGCCAGCAGCCAGCTAGGGGGGAGGGAGACCCAGTACTTC	.	.	TRBV11-2	TRBJ2-5
CASSGTAANYGYTF	TGTGCCAGCAGTGGGACAGCAGCTAACTATGGCTACACCTTC	.	TRBD1	TRBV28	TRBJ1-2
CASSGVWGVNTEAFF	TGTGCCAGTAGTGGGGTTTGGGGAGTGAACACTGAAGCTTTCTTT	.	.	TRBV19	TRBJ1-1